This T cell receptor (beta chain) was sequenced during a study of T-cell memory formation after mild COVID-19. Study results and caveats: Largely, contracting CD4+ clones fell within CM and EM, and contracting CD8+ clones within EMRA. Clones from the second wave (peaking day 37) had unconfirmed SARS-CoV-2 specificity.

This clonotype was seen more than once but under ten times. The target antigen is unknown. MiXCR was run by TCRdb on the 5' RACE reads, yielding one entry per CDR3 protein. The table includes about 190,000 distinct CDR3 sequences, about 21% detected once. The CDR3 length is 15 residues. Per germline, CDR1 DFQATT and CDR2 SNEGSKA (reference sequence). V shed 3 bases, J shed 5 bases, and the junction held 6 bases outside the gene matches. Source material: PBMCs or a T cell subset sorted from them (not recorded which). The rearrangement uses TRBV20-1 and TRBJ2-2; 10 bases are shared with TRBD2. The TCR comes from an adult woman who had mild COVID-19 (a few samples of this study predate the infection). Cell type and time point are not known. The DNA of the CDR3 is TGCAGTGCTAGGATTCTAGCGGGAGAAACCGGGGAGCTGTTTTTT. As protein: CSARILAGETGELFF.